The clone carrying this TCR beta chain was detected only a few times. The target antigen is unknown. Since the CDR3 does not end with the conserved phenylalanine or tryptophan, this likely comes from a read error. The data are from a study of tumor and adjacent non-tumor tissue in lung cancer. Study-wide points: Tumor repertoires had a smaller top 100 clone share than normal lung.

Three rounds of nested PCR, following a modified ARM-PCR protocol, produced the TCRbeta library. TCRdb re-analysed the multiplex PCR reads in MiXCR, keeping a single row per CDR3 protein. Counted here are approximately 70,000 distinct CDR3 sequences, more than 70% occurring once; the ten biggest clones make up roughly 30%. No cell sorting was done before RNA was extracted from the tissue. The TCR was taken from a man in his sixties with non-small cell lung cancer. The sample taken for sequencing was lung tumor tissue.

The CDR3: CAINEASGSRDTQYI. The DNA for the CDR3 is TGTGCCATCAATGAGGCTAGCGGGAGTCGAGATACGCAGTATATT. The chain combines TRBV10-3 with TRBJ2-3; TRBD2 matches 10 bases. Germline loops: CDR1 ENHRY, CDR2 SYGVKD. The CDR3 totals 15 residues.